This is a list of T cell receptor beta chains from one sample in a study of T cells in Graves' hyperthyroidism and ophthalmopathy. TCRdb independently ran MiXCR on the multiplex PCR reads; one entry per CDR3 protein. The table records approximately 400,000 distinct CDR3 sequences, about 15% of them present only once. The sample taken for sequencing was blood. The source is a woman in her 30s with Graves' hyperthyroidism. CDR3s include the opening cysteine and the closing phenylalanine or tryptophan. Fields, in order: J gene, D gene, clone size, V gene, CDR3 DNA, CDR3 protein. A D gene is named only where the DNA matches it firmly. The size field is filled for only some rows; it gives once, few, many or a size class.

J: TRBJ2-1; D: .; size: many; V: TRBV6-1; DNA: TGTGCCAGCAGTGATCACGCCAGAAAGATGTCCTACAATGAGCAGTTCTTC; CDR3: CASSDHARKMSYNEQFF
J: TRBJ1-2; D: TRBD1; size: .; V: TRBV3-1; DNA: TGTGCCAGCAGCCAAGCCTCAGGGGGGACCACTGACACCTTC; CDR3: CASSQASGGTTDTF
J: TRBJ2-7; D: .; size: many; V: TRBV7-2; DNA: TGTGCCAGCAGCTATAGAGGTGGCCACGAGCAGTACTTC; CDR3: CASSYRGGHEQYF
J: TRBJ2-2; D: TRBD1; size: .; V: TRBV29-1; DNA: TGCAGCGGGGGACAGGCCACCGGGGAGCTGTTTTTT; CDR3: CSGGQATGELFF
J: TRBJ2-7; D: TRBD2; size: many; V: TRBV2; DNA: TGTGCCAGCAGTGAAGGCGGGAGACCCTACGAGCAGTACTTC; CDR3: CASSEGGRPYEQYF
J: TRBJ2-3; D: .; size: few; V: TRBV27; DNA: TGTGCCAGCAGTTTATCGTTAAACGGCCTTCTGGCTAGCGGCACAGATACGCAGTATTTT; CDR3: CASSLSLNGLLASGTDTQYF
J: TRBJ1-2; D: .; size: .; V: TRBV19; DNA: TGTGCCAGTAGTGGCCAGGACAGTCCCCACAACTATGGCTACACCTTC; CDR3: CASSGQDSPHNYGYTF
J: TRBJ2-7; D: TRBD2; size: many; V: TRBV20-1; DNA: TGCAGTGCCATACGTAGCGGGACCGGGTCCTACGAGCAGTACTTC; CDR3: CSAIRSGTGSYEQYF
J: TRBJ1-2; D: .; size: many; V: TRBV11-2; DNA: TGTGCCAGCAGCTTAGATCTAACAGCTGGCTACACCTTC; CDR3: CASSLDLTAGYTF
J: TRBJ2-1; D: TRBD2; size: .; V: TRBV12-5; DNA: TGTGCTAGTGGTTCCGGGACTAGGGCCAATGAGCAGTTCTTC; CDR3: CASGSGTRANEQFF
J: TRBJ1-3; D: TRBD1; size: .; V: TRBV24-1; DNA: TGTGCCACCAGTGATTCGACAGGGTTTGGAAACACCATATATTTT; CDR3: CATSDSTGFGNTIYF